The rows below give T cell receptor beta chains drawn from one sample of a study of cytomegalovirus exposure and HLA in healthy donors. Sequenced by immunoSEQ multiplex PCR; TCRdb stores in-frame clones only, minus some. Its table records some 70,000 clones. Sample: PBMCs. These receptors all stem from a female donor in good health and CMV-seropositive. The CDR3 runs from the conserved cysteine through the conserved F or W. Fields, in order: D gene, J gene, V gene, CDR3 protein, CDR3 DNA. A D gene is named only where the DNA matches it firmly.

d_call: .; j_call: TRBJ1-5; v_call: TRBV6-5; cdr3_aa: CASSYSTSPNQPQHF; cdr3_nt: TGTGCCAGCAGTTACTCGACAAGCCCGAATCAGCCCCAGCATTTT
d_call: .; j_call: TRBJ2-7; v_call: TRBV7-2; cdr3_aa: CASSLSGQATTYEQYF; cdr3_nt: TGTGCCAGCAGCTTATCTGGGCAGGCTACGACCTACGAGCAGTACTTC
d_call: .; j_call: TRBJ2-7; v_call: TRBV6-1; cdr3_aa: CASLREGRAYEQYF; cdr3_nt: TGTGCCAGCCTCCGGGAAGGGCGCGCCTACGAGCAGTACTTC
d_call: .; j_call: TRBJ1-2; v_call: TRBV5-4; cdr3_aa: CASRFPGTYGYTF; cdr3_nt: TGTGCCAGCAGATTTCCTGGCACCTATGGCTACACCTTC
d_call: .; j_call: TRBJ2-1; v_call: TRBV12-5; cdr3_aa: CASGLVGRLGSSYNEQFF; cdr3_nt: TGTGCTAGTGGTTTGGTGGGGCGACTAGGGAGTTCCTACAATGAGCAGTTCTTC
d_call: .; j_call: TRBJ2-3; v_call: TRBV7-9; cdr3_aa: CASSSRDTFTDTQYF; cdr3_nt: TGTGCCAGCAGTTCCCGGGACACCTTCACAGATACGCAGTATTTT
d_call: .; j_call: TRBJ1-1; v_call: TRBV28; cdr3_aa: CASSPLRPGGNTEAFF; cdr3_nt: TGTGCCAGCAGTCCCCTCCGTCCGGGAGGGAACACTGAAGCTTTCTTT
d_call: .; j_call: TRBJ2-7; v_call: TRBV9; cdr3_aa: CASSVADSSSYEQYF; cdr3_nt: TGTGCCAGCAGCGTTGCGGACAGCTCGTCCTACGAGCAGTACTTC
d_call: TRBD2; j_call: TRBJ2-7; v_call: TRBV4-2; cdr3_aa: CASSQSLAGGPVGEQYF; cdr3_nt: TGTGCCAGCAGCCAGTCCCTAGCGGGAGGGCCTGTTGGCGAGCAGTACTTC
d_call: .; j_call: TRBJ2-7; v_call: TRBV20-1; cdr3_aa: CSASYLIEQYF; cdr3_nt: TGCAGTGCTAGCTACCTTATCGAGCAGTACTTC
d_call: TRBD2; j_call: TRBJ2-7; v_call: TRBV29-1; cdr3_aa: CSVRTSETYEQYF; cdr3_nt: TGCAGCGTTAGGACTAGCGAAACCTACGAGCAGTACTTC
d_call: TRBD2; j_call: TRBJ2-1; v_call: TRBV13; cdr3_aa: CASSLGGITYNEQFF; cdr3_nt: TGTGCCAGCAGCTTGGGGGGGATTACCTACAATGAGCAGTTCTTC
d_call: .; j_call: TRBJ1-4; v_call: TRBV6-5; cdr3_aa: CASSYGAGNDEKLFF; cdr3_nt: TGTGCCAGCAGTTACGGGGCAGGTAACGATGAAAAACTGTTTTTT
d_call: .; j_call: TRBJ2-2; v_call: TRBV6-4; cdr3_aa: CASSDSRATGELFF; cdr3_nt: TGTGCCAGCAGTGACTCGAGGGCTACCGGGGAGCTGTTTTTT